In this sample, the clone carrying this T cell receptor beta chain turned up a few times. The sample originates from a study of T-cell reconstitution after alpha-beta-depleted transplantation in children. Unique molecular identifiers were incorporated during preparation of the TCRbeta library. TCRdb re-called the PCR reads with MiXCR, one entry per CDR3 protein. The table lists some 280,000 distinct CDR3 sequences, 9.9% of them singletons. Per the germline V gene, CDR1 is SGHRS and CDR2 is YFSETQ. The CDR3 is made up of 16 amino acids. V gave up 0 bases and J gave up 4 bases; unmatched junction bases: 6.

The specimen was PBMCs from the stem cell graft donor, collected from the stem cell graft. This chain uses TRBV5-1 with TRBJ1-2; 10 bases agree with TRBD1. The sequence came from a human donor who donated a stem cell graft to a child with SCID. The CDR3 coding sequence is TGCGCCAGCAGCTTGGAACAAAGGACAGGGGGCTATGGCTACACCTTC. As protein: CASSLEQRTGGYGYTF.